These 32 T cell receptor beta chains share one sample of origin, sequenced in a study of human T cells and chemical hapten exposure. Described time point: pre-sensitization, week 0. Treatment denoted: therapeutic diphenylcyclopropenone sensitization with weekly scalp DPC. Using its own MiXCR run on the RACE reads, TCRdb lists one record per CDR3 protein. The data contain more than 80,000 distinct CDR3 sequences, 11% of them seen just once; the ten biggest clones take up about 3%. Sequenced material: whole blood, taken in connection with sensitization to the hapten diphenylcyclopropenone (DPC). These receptors all come from a woman in her sixties with alopecia areata. Some clones in this sample may be carry-over from other donors' samples.

This clonotype was recorded at least ten times. V is TRBV29-1 and J is TRBJ1-3; D unresolved. The CDR3 runs to 12 residues. The germline CDR1 and CDR2 sequences are SQVTM and ANQGSEA. V lost 4 bases and J 4 bases, leaving 8 bases between the germline ends. In DNA form, the CDR3 reads TGCAGCGTTGTAACGGTCGGAAACACCATATATTTT. This encodes CSVVTVGNTIYF.

The chain links TRBV7-6 to TRBJ2-2, with 11 bases identical to TRBD2. Trimming at V came to 5 bases and at J to 1 base, leaving 9 bases not matched to a gene. CDR3 length: 18 residues. From germline, CDR1 is SGHVS and CDR2 FNYEAQ. The CDR3 nucleotides are TGTGCCAGCAGCCTCCAGCCTCTAGCGGGGGGGAACACCGGGGAGCTGTTTTTT. Protein: CASSLQPLAGGNTGELFF.

As for this clonotype: Given a much more abundant clone one base away, this may be a read error. The V and J genes are TRBV4-2 and TRBJ1-1; the D is unclear. CDR3 length: 15 amino acids. Germline CDR1 and CDR2: LGHNA and YNFKEQ. Trimming took off 1 base at V and 4 bases at J, with 13 bases between the two ends. The chain's CDR3 is CASSQGHGGCTEAFF. The CDR3 nucleotides read TGTGCCAGCAGCCAAGGTCACGGAGGGTGCACTGAAGCTTTCTTT.

This clonotype turned up a few times. V usage is TRBV12-3 or TRBV12-4 and J usage is TRBJ2-5; D gene ambiguous. This CDR3 spans 12 amino acids. The V end lost 8 bases, the J end lost 1 base, and 8 bases lay between the germline ends. DNA for the CDR3: TGTGCCAGCGGAAACACCCAAGAGACCCAGTACTTC. Residues: CASGNTQETQYF.

This chain links TRBV6-2 or TRBV6-3 with TRBJ2-5; D is perhaps TRBD1 (7 bases). CDR1 MNHEY and CDR2 SVGEGT come from the germline V gene. V was shortened by 5 bases and J by 5 bases, with 12 bases between the two germline ends. This CDR3 has 13 amino acids. The CDR3 region has the DNA TGTGCCAGCAGTCCGACAGGGAGGGAGACCCAGTACTTC. This codes for CASSPTGRETQYF.

At least ten counts were recorded for this clonotype. The V and J genes are TRBV20-1 and TRBJ2-3; 8 positions agree with TRBD2. Per germline, CDR1 DFQATT and CDR2 SNEGSKA (reference sequence). V gave up 6 bases and J gave up 1 base; unmatched junction bases: 6. The CDR3 sequence is 14 residues long. CDR3 DNA sequence: TGCAGTGCCCCGGGGGGGTGGGGCACAGATACGCAGTATTTT. This gives the protein CSAPGGWGTDTQYF.

At least ten counts were recorded for this clonotype. The chain uses TRBV15 and TRBJ1-5; D remains ambiguous. Germline-derived CDR1 and CDR2 are LNHNV and YYDKDF (reference sequence). The CDR3 has 16 amino acids. V was clipped by 0 bases and J by 1 base, with 10 bases between them. The CDR3: CATSRDLGPSNQPQHF. The CDR3, as DNA: TGTGCCACCAGCAGAGATCTAGGACCGAGCAATCAGCCCCAGCATTTT.

This clonotype was seen at least ten times. The chain uses TRBV7-9 and TRBJ2-3, with 7 bases matching TRBD2. Germline CDR1 and CDR2: SEHNR and FQNEAQ (reference sequence). This CDR3 spans 16 amino acids. The trim removed 1 base at V and 2 bases at J, leaving 6 bases unmatched. CDR3 DNA sequence: TGTGCCAGCAGCTTAGGATTCGGGGGGACCACAGATACGCAGTATTTT. Translating gives CASSLGFGGTTDTQYF.

This clonotype was counted ten times or more. This sequence joins TRBV7-8 and TRBJ2-3; 12 bases are a match to TRBD2. Germline V gene sequence: CDR1 SGHVS, CDR2 FQNEAQ. The CDR3 totals 15 residues. V lost 7 bases and J lost 7; bases outside the gene matches: 9. Written as DNA, the CDR3 is TGTGCCAGCATGACTCCGGGACTAGCGGGTTATACGCAGTATTTT. Residues: CASMTPGLAGYTQYF.

The V call is TRBV19, the J call TRBJ1-2, with D maybe TRBD1 (5 bases). CDR1 is LNHDA and CDR2 is SQIVND in the germline V gene (reference sequence). Trimming shortened V by 2 bases and J by 4 bases, and 8 bases separated the two germline ends. CDR3 length: 13 amino acids. Here the CDR3 DNA reads TGTGCCAGTAGTATACGGGGCCCCTATGGCTACACCTTC. Its translation: CASSIRGPYGYTF.

The table lists this clonotype with many counts. The CDR3 reads CSAQAISTGELFF. The CDR3 DNA sequence: TGCAGTGCTCAGGCCATCTCTACCGGGGAGCTGTTTTTT. V and J are TRBV20-1 and TRBJ2-2; no clear D. The CDR3 loop spans 13 amino acids. CDR1 is DFQATT, CDR2 SNEGSKA, per germline (reference sequence). V lost 5 bases to trimming and J lost 5 bases, with 12 bases between them.

This clonotype was seen many times. The chain is built from TRBV21-1 and TRBJ1-5; TRBD1, the table's D call, was not compared with the DNA. TRBV21-1 is shown as a pseudogene. The CDR3 sequence is 16 residues long. The CDR3 region is CASSSRTGGRDQPQHF. The CDR3 DNA reads TGTGCCAGCAGCTCCAGGACAGGGGGCCGGGATCAGCCCCAGCATTTT.

The rearrangement links TRBV7-2 to TRBJ2-7, with TRBD2 matching 7 bases. Losses at the gene ends were 1 base for V and 2 bases for J; bases not matched to a gene: 5. In germline, CDR1 is SGHTA, CDR2 FQGNSA. The CDR3 contains 15 residues. The DNA of the CDR3 is TGTGCCAGCAGCTTAGGCGGGACTAACGCCTACGAGCAGTACTTC. This encodes CASSLGGTNAYEQYF.

The chain uses TRBV4-1 and TRBJ2-3; the match to TRBD2 covers 8 bases. Germline CDR1 reads MGHRA; CDR2 reads YSYEKL. There are 19 residues in the CDR3. Unmatched junction bases numbered 16, after V lost 3 bases and J lost 2 bases. The CDR3 region has the DNA TGCGCCAGCAGCCACCCTGGGGGCCCTCGGGGGGGCACCACAGATACGCAGTATTTT. Amino acids: CASSHPGGPRGGTTDTQYF.

This clonotype has only a few counts. The CDR3 sequence: CASGIFMNTEAFF. The CDR3 DNA is TGTGCCAGCGGGATCTTTATGAACACTGAAGCTTTCTTT. J is TRBJ1-1 and V is TRBV27; the D is unclear. Germline V lookup: CDR1 MNHEY, CDR2 SMNVEV (reference sequence). Trimming cost V 8 bases and J 0 bases, with 10 bases left between them. CDR3 length equals 13 residues.

This clonotype was seen more than once but under ten times. The chain employs TRBV18 and TRBJ2-5; perhaps TRBD2 as D (5 bases). Germline V gives CDR1 KGHSH, CDR2 LQKENI. Trimming pared 3 bases from V and 5 bases from J, leaving 13 bases between. The CDR3 extends over 14 amino acids. The CDR3 DNA sequence: TGTGCCAGCTCACCGGAGGTGGTGGGGGAGACCCAGTACTTC. It encodes CASSPEVVGETQYF.

In this sample, this clonotype turned up many times. V and J are TRBV15 and TRBJ2-7; 9 bases fit TRBD2. The ends lost 0 bases at V and 3 bases at J; junction bases unmatched: 9. Germline CDR1 and CDR2: LNHNV and YYDKDF (reference sequence). The CDR3 sequence is 17 residues long. The CDR3 is CATSRDGGGLARYEQYF. In nucleotides, the CDR3 is TGTGCCACCAGCAGAGACGGTGGGGGACTAGCTCGCTACGAGCAGTACTTC.

There are many counts of this clonotype. The rearrangement uses TRBV5-4 and TRBJ2-5; perhaps TRBD2 as D (5 bases). The CDR3 loop spans 13 amino acids. CDR1 is SGHNT, CDR2 YYREEE, per germline (reference sequence). V was clipped by 3 bases and J by 4 bases, with 10 bases between them. CDR3 coding DNA: TGTGCCAGCAGCTCCCGGGGTGGAGAGACCCAGTACTTC. It translates to CASSSRGGETQYF.

This clonotype was found many times. V gene TRBV11-2 combines with J gene TRBJ2-7, with 7 bases identical to TRBD1. Trimming removed 4 bases from V and 6 bases from J; junction bases left unmatched: 3. CDR1 and CDR2 (germline): SGHAT, FQNNGV. This CDR3 spans 12 amino acids. Here the CDR3 reads CASSSTGAEQYF. The DNA of the CDR3 is TGTGCCAGCAGCTCTACAGGGGCCGAGCAGTACTTC.

Only a few counts were recorded for this clonotype. CDR3 region: CATNPTGVMNTEAFF. The CDR3 DNA is TGTGCCACCAACCCCACAGGGGTTATGAACACTGAAGCTTTCTTT. The chain joins TRBV27 to TRBJ1-1; TRBD1 matches 7 bases. The ends lost 10 bases at V and 0 bases at J; junction bases unmatched: 11. This CDR3 is 15 amino acids long. The V gene's germline CDR1 is MNHEY and CDR2 SMNVEV (reference sequence).

At least ten counts were recorded for this clonotype. The genes are TRBV11-2 and TRBJ2-7; D possibly uses TRBD1 or TRBD2 (5 bases each). The CDR3 runs 15 residues. Trimming shortened V by 1 base and J by 2 bases, and 12 bases separated the two germline ends. Germline V gene sequence: CDR1 SGHAT, CDR2 FQNNGV. This CDR3 reads CASSLGQLGAYEQYF. CDR3 sequence (DNA): TGTGCCAGCAGCTTAGGCCAACTAGGGGCCTACGAGCAGTACTTC. Full variable domain (rest looked up from reference TRBV11-2 and TRBJ2-7): EAGVAQSPRYKIIEKRQSVAFWCNPISGHATLYWYQQILGQGPKLLIQFQNNGVVDDSQLPKDRFSAERLKGVDSTLKIQPAKLEDSAVYLCASSLGQLGAYEQYFGPGTRLTVT.

The V and J genes are TRBV6-6 and TRBJ1-4; D gene unclear. The CDR3 runs 18 residues. V was clipped by 4 bases and J by 0 bases, with 18 bases between them. Germline loops: CDR1 MNHNY, CDR2 SVGAGI (reference sequence). The DNA for the CDR3 is TGTGCCAGCAGTTTTCCTAAAACAACACGGGCAACTAATGAAAAACTGTTTTTT. Translating it yields CASSFPKTTRATNEKLFF.

The chain's CDR3 is CASSQVGGGSYRVQYF. Written as DNA, the CDR3 is TGCGCCAGCAGCCAAGTAGGCGGGGGGTCGTATCGTGTCCAGTACTTC. The rearrangement links TRBV4-1 to TRBJ2-5, with 8 bases aligning to TRBD2. Trimming cost V 1 base and J 10 bases; bases outside gene matches: 14. The germline V gene has CDR1 MGHRA and CDR2 YSYEKL. This CDR3 contains 16 residues.

The table lists this clonotype with many counts. The chain links TRBV12-3 or TRBV12-4 to TRBJ1-6; D is uncertain. The CDR3 extends over 15 amino acids. The V end was cut by 0 bases, the J end by 4 bases, with 7 bases between. CDR3 nucleotides: TGTGCCAGCAGTTTAGCGCGGAGTTATAATTCACCCCTCCACTTT. Translated, it gives CASSLARSYNSPLHF.

V usage is TRBV10-3 and J usage is TRBJ1-5; D is unclear. V was clipped by 10 bases and J by 6 bases, with 13 bases between them. Germline V CDR1 and CDR2: ENHRY, SYGVKD. The CDR3 has 12 amino acids. The CDR3 DNA reads as TGTGCCACCACGAGAGAGGGTCAGCCCCAGCATTTT. This codes for CATTREGQPQHF.

A few counts support this clonotype. The V gene is TRBV12-3 or TRBV12-4, the J gene TRBJ2-1, with TRBD2 identical over 12 bases. The CDR3 runs to 20 residues. The trim removed 6 bases at V and 7 bases at J, leaving 22 bases unmatched. CDR3 bases: TGTGCCAGCAGAAATCCCCAGGGGCTAGCGGGGGGGCCTTCGGGAAATGAGCAGTTCTTC. This encodes CASRNPQGLAGGPSGNEQFF.

Only a few counts were recorded for this clonotype. The V and J genes are TRBV2 and TRBJ2-1; D possibly corresponds to TRBD2 (6 bases). V was cut by 2 bases and J by 0 bases, with 11 bases left in between. CDR3 length equals 16 residues. Germline CDR1 is SNHLY and CDR2 is FYNNEI. As DNA, the CDR3 is TGTGCCAGCAGTGAAATAAGGGACTCCTCCTACAATGAGCAGTTCTTC. Translated, it gives CASSEIRDSSYNEQFF.

This clonotype has at least ten counts. V usage is TRBV6-1 and J usage is TRBJ1-5; 12 bases line up with TRBD1. V gave up 11 bases and J gave up 6 bases; unmatched junction bases: 5. Germline assignment: CDR1 MNHNS and CDR2 SASEGT. The CDR3 covers 13 residues. This CDR3 reads CAGTGGAGQPQHF. The CDR3 coding sequence is TGTGCCGGGACAGGGGGCGCGGGTCAGCCCCAGCATTTT.

The CDR3 protein is CSAPTRGRDTEAFF. The CDR3 DNA sequence: TGCAGTGCTCCAACTCGGGGGCGAGACACTGAAGCTTTCTTT. The chain couples TRBV20-1 to TRBJ1-1; tentatively, D is TRBD1 (6 bases). The CDR3 loop spans 14 amino acids. Germline V gives CDR1 DFQATT, CDR2 SNEGSKA (reference sequence). V shed 5 bases and J shed 3 bases, with 16 bases lying between them.

This chain links TRBV5-4 with TRBJ1-6; 9 nucleotides agree with TRBD1. Germline V gene data show CDR1 as SGHNT and CDR2 as YYREEE (reference sequence). Trimming took 4 bases from V and 6 from J; bases not matched to a gene: 5. There are 15 residues in the CDR3. The CDR3 region has the DNA TGTGCCAGCAGCCCGGACAGGGGCTTTAATTCACCCCTCCACTTT. Its protein is CASSPDRGFNSPLHF.

The V call is TRBV9, the J call TRBJ1-1; D remains ambiguous. Germline V CDR1 and CDR2: SGDLS, YYNGEE. CDR3 length: 13 amino acids. V was clipped by 7 bases and J by 0 bases, with 10 bases between them. CDR3 region: CASAGNMNTEAFF. The CDR3 DNA reads TGTGCCAGCGCGGGAAACATGAACACTGAAGCTTTCTTT.

About this clonotype: As the CDR3 is not closed by the conserved phenylalanine or tryptophan, this likely results from a read error. The limits of the CDR3 on the DNA are not certain, so only TCRdb's listed CDR3 is given. The CDR3 region is CASSEGTARERVTQV. The V call is TRBV6-1, the J call TRBJ2-3; the table assigns TRBD2, which was not confirmed against the DNA. The CDR3 length equals 15 residues, ends included. Per the germline V gene, CDR1 is MNHNS and CDR2 is SASEGT.